This TCR beta chain was recorded in a study of T cell repertoires in cytomegalovirus infection. Turning to the study itself: The authors used CMV epitopes that were HLA-C-restricted (recently identified) and HLA-B-restricted (well studied).

TCRdb reanalysed the reads using MiXCR and keeps one entry per CDR3 protein. The sample contains about 830,000 distinct CDR3 sequences, 32% of which appear only once. At least ten counts were recorded for this clonotype. Its matching antigen is unknown. The CDR3 contains 18 residues. The germline V and J ends were trimmed by 2 bases and 5 bases, with 22 bases remaining between them. Germline V lookup: CDR1 SGHVS, CDR2 FQNEAQ. This sequence originates from a human donor in good health (CMV status not recorded). Some clones in this sample may be carry-over from other donors' samples. The source material was cultured CD8+ T cells from PBMCs, sampled from culture after CMV antigen stimulation. The chain has TRBV7-8 and TRBJ2-1; no firm D call. The CDR3 DNA sequence: TGTGCCAGCAGCTTACCTCGTGGTCGCATAACCAGAGACAATGAGCAGTTCTTC. Encoded protein: CASSLPRGRITRDNEQFF.